The rows below give T cell receptor beta chains drawn from one sample of a study of CD8 T cells in ankylosing spondylitis. TCRdb redid the calling of the 5' RACE reads with MiXCR, one entry per CDR3 protein. The sample has about 130,000 distinct CDR3 sequences, roughly 9% seen once. The sample comprised blood, either unsorted or a sorted T cell fraction (not recorded which). These receptor sequences come from a male donor with ankylosing spondylitis or in good health (not recorded which). The CDR3 runs from the conserved cysteine through the conserved F or W. Clone size is shown for a subset of rows, as once, few, many or a class of expanded clone.

v_gene: TRBV7-2; abundance: many; CDR3aa: CASRADWDTQYF
v_gene: TRBV5-1; abundance: .; CDR3aa: CASSLEDRGHETQYF
v_gene: TRBV28; abundance: many; CDR3aa: CASSFYRGPVNSPLHF
v_gene: TRBV12-3/TRBV12-4; abundance: many; CDR3aa: CASSPAGMGSPLHF
v_gene: TRBV28; abundance: .; CDR3aa: CASSSGEQYF
v_gene: TRBV30; abundance: many; CDR3aa: CAWGVGMTDTQYF
v_gene: TRBV7-9; abundance: many; CDR3aa: CASSLSGASYEQYF
v_gene: TRBV29-1; abundance: many; CDR3aa: CSVGASGRREQFF
v_gene: TRBV6-5; abundance: few; CDR3aa: CASSYSVIAGVYEQYF
v_gene: TRBV20-1; abundance: many; CDR3aa: CSARDPASVTFTDTQYF
v_gene: TRBV15; abundance: many; CDR3aa: CATSRDRREQYF
v_gene: TRBV4-1; abundance: many; CDR3aa: CASSQERTSGVHNEQFF
v_gene: TRBV20-1; abundance: .; CDR3aa: CSARDGTVYSNQPQHF
v_gene: TRBV27; abundance: .; CDR3aa: CASSFATRGTKNIQYF
v_gene: TRBV7-2; abundance: .; CDR3aa: CASRYLAGAGTDTQYF
v_gene: TRBV6-2/TRBV6-3; abundance: many; CDR3aa: CASYLGPGANQPQHF
v_gene: TRBV30; abundance: .; CDR3aa: CAWSVDAEQYF
v_gene: TRBV20-1; abundance: many; CDR3aa: CSAREVTGESGANVLTF